Below, 25 T cell receptor beta chains from the same sample are listed, as sequenced in a study of blood T cell repertoires in COVID-19. The protocol was immunoSEQ multiplex PCR, while the TCRdb copy is restricted to in-frame clones and leaves out a portion. The repertoire holds about 170,000 clones, with 84% as singletons. Sequencing used peripheral blood. These receptors were collected from a middle-aged man who had recovered from COVID-19.

This chain connects TRBV7-2 to TRBJ1-2; 11 bases match TRBD1. The CDR3 has 15 residues. Trimming at V came to 4 bases and at J to 8 bases, leaving 9 bases not matched to a gene. Germline-derived CDR1 and CDR2 are SGHTA and FQGNSA. CDR3 residues: CASSSGRGQGEGYTF. The CDR3, as DNA: TGTGCCAGCAGCTCCGGCCGGGGACAGGGGGAAGGCTACACCTTC.

This clone has a handful of counts. The chain employs TRBV5-6 and TRBJ2-5; D uncertain. Germline V lookup: CDR1 SGHDT, CDR2 YYEEEE. The germline V and J ends were trimmed by 0 bases and 7 bases, with 7 bases remaining between them. The CDR3 is 12 residues long. CDR3 in DNA: TGTGCCAGCAGCTTGGGGGCGAGGACCCAGTACTTC. Its protein is CASSLGARTQYF.

Regarding this clone: Within the sample, other DNA sequences also encode this same CDR3. V usage is TRBV12-3 or TRBV12-4 and J usage is TRBJ1-2; 8 bases match TRBD1. This CDR3 is built from 12 residues. J lost 7 bases, V lost 5 bases, and 3 bases had no gene match. The chain's CDR3 is CASSPDRVGYTF. In nucleotides, the CDR3 is TGTGCCAGCAGTCCGGACAGGGTTGGCTACACCTTC.

The chain recombines TRBV2 with TRBJ1-2; 12 nucleotides match TRBD1. After removal of 0 bases from V and 8 bases from J, the junction contained 10 bases not matched to a gene. The CDR3 totals 17 residues. Germline lookup yields CDR1 SNHLY and CDR2 FYNNEI. Here the CDR3 DNA reads TGTGCCAGCAGTGAAGCTGGGACAGGGGGCGGAAGTAAAGGCTACACCTTC. This gives the protein CASSEAGTGGGSKGYTF.

The V call is TRBV6-2 or TRBV6-3, the J call TRBJ1-1; D is ambiguous. With 0 bases removed from V and 4 bases from J, the gap between germline ends came to 9 bases. CDR1 is MNHEY and CDR2 is SVGEGT in the germline V gene. The length of the CDR3 is 14 residues. CDR3 loop: CASSYSPSGTEAFF. For the CDR3, the DNA is TGTGCCAGCAGTTACTCTCCGAGCGGCACTGAAGCTTTCTTT.

The rearrangement links TRBV7-9 to TRBJ1-3; D gene ambiguous. The CDR3 consists of 12 residues. Trimming pared 5 bases from V and 1 base from J, leaving 3 bases between. The V gene's germline CDR1 is SEHNR and CDR2 FQNEAQ (reference sequence). CDR3 loop: CASSPSGNTIYF. CDR3 bases: TGTGCCAGCAGCCCGTCTGGAAACACCATATATTTT. The variable domain in full, completed from reference TRBV7-9 and TRBJ1-3, reads DTGVSQNPRHKITKRGQNVTFRCDPISEHNRLYWYRQTLGQGPEFLTYFQNEAQLEKSRLLSDRFSAERPKGSFSTLEIQRTEQGDSAMYLCASSPSGNTIYFGEGSWLTVV.

There are many counts of this clone. Here the CDR3 DNA reads TGTGCCAGCAGCATGAGACTAGCGGGAGGGATCCAGGATACGCAGTATTTT. As protein: CASSMRLAGGIQDTQYF. The chain recombines TRBV7-2 with TRBJ2-3, with 14 bases identical to TRBD2. V lost 5 bases to trimming and J lost 6 bases; unmatched junction nucleotides: 10. This CDR3 has 17 residues. The germline V gene has CDR1 SGHTA and CDR2 FQGNSA.

J is TRBJ1-1 and V is TRBV7-8; no clear D. This CDR3 has 14 residues. CDR1 is SGHVS and CDR2 is FQNEAQ in the germline V gene. Trimming shortened V by 2 bases and J by 4 bases, and 11 bases separated the two germline ends. The CDR3 DNA reads as TGTGCCAGCAGCTTAAGTGGAGAGAGCACTGAAGCTTTCTTT. Translation: CASSLSGESTEAFF.

V gene TRBV3-1 (or the pseudogene TRBV3-2) combines with J gene TRBJ1-6; D gene uncertain. The germline CDR1 and CDR2 sequences are LGHDT and YNNKEL (reference sequence). V dropped 4 bases and J dropped 7 bases, with 8 bases sitting between them. CDR3 length equals 13 residues. The CDR3 coding sequence is TGTGCCAGCAGCCTAATGAGGAATTCACCCCTCCACTTT. Translated: CASSLMRNSPLHF.

V and J are TRBV9 and TRBJ1-1; D is unclear. The V end lost 1 base, the J end lost 1 base, and 5 bases lay between the germline ends. This CDR3 spans 13 amino acids. CDR1 and CDR2 (germline): SGDLS, YYNGEE. CDR3: CASSVLENTEAFF. The CDR3 DNA reads TGTGCCAGCAGCGTATTAGAGAACACTGAAGCTTTCTTT.

V and J are TRBV4-3 and TRBJ2-7; possibly TRBD2 for D (6 bases). The CDR3 is 15 amino acids. The germline CDR1 and CDR2 sequences are LGHNA and YSLEER. Trimming cost V 4 bases and J 5 bases, with 18 bases left between them. The CDR3 loop is CASSPSESYLDEQYF. The CDR3 DNA is TGCGCCAGCAGCCCTAGCGAATCCTACCTGGACGAGCAGTACTTC.

The gene calls are TRBV7-2 and TRBJ2-7; 7 bases map to TRBD1. After removal of 3 bases from V and 2 bases from J, the junction contained 1 base not matched to a gene. Per germline, CDR1 SGHTA and CDR2 FQGNSA. This CDR3 is built from 13 residues. The CDR3 reads CASSFTGAYEQYF. In DNA, the CDR3 is TGTGCCAGCAGCTTCACAGGGGCCTACGAGCAGTACTTC.

This clone was observed once. The CDR3 is CASRATNEQYF. CDR3 bases: TGTGCCAGCAGGGCGACAAACGAGCAGTACTTC. The rearrangement joins TRBV6-6 to TRBJ2-7; D gene ambiguous. V lost 6 bases, J lost 5 bases, and 8 bases lay in between. Germline CDR1 MNHNY, CDR2 SVGAGI (reference sequence). This CDR3 is built from 11 residues.

A few counts support this clone. This chain joins TRBV19 and TRBJ1-4; 8 nucleotides line up with TRBD1. After removal of 7 bases from V and 3 bases from J, the junction contained 4 bases not matched to a gene. The CDR3 consists of 14 residues. Germline CDR1 and CDR2: LNHDA and SQIVND (reference sequence). The CDR3 protein is CASKKQGANEKLFF. CDR3 DNA: TGTGCCAGTAAAAAACAGGGGGCTAATGAAAAACTGTTTTTT.

This clone occurred a few times. The V call is TRBV7-6, the J call TRBJ1-4; unclear D gene. Per germline, CDR1 SGHVS and CDR2 FNYEAQ. The CDR3 sequence is 13 residues long. V was trimmed by 5 bases and J by 8 bases, leaving 12 bases between them. The CDR3, as DNA: TGTGCCAGCAGCCTGACGGGTCAGGAAAAACTGTTTTTT. Protein sequence: CASSLTGQEKLFF.

CDR3 coding DNA: TGTGCCTGGAGTTTTGGAGCGGGAGGGGGCAATGAGCAGTTCTTC. Residues: CAWSFGAGGGNEQFF. The chain is built from TRBV30 and TRBJ2-1; TRBD2 agrees at 10 bases. J was trimmed by 6 bases and V by 2 bases; bases with no gene match: 7. The CDR3 covers 15 residues. Germline V lookup: CDR1 GTSNPN, CDR2 SVGIG (reference sequence).

The chain links TRBV4-3 to TRBJ1-5; D might be TRBD1 (6 bases). Germline CDR1 reads LGHNA; CDR2 reads YSLEER. Deletions cut 6 bases from V and 1 base from J, with 10 bases between. This CDR3 spans 14 amino acids. For the CDR3, the DNA is TGCGCCAGCAGTCAAAGGGGGAGCAATCAGCCCCAGCATTTT. The encoded protein is CASSQRGSNQPQHF.

The chain recombines TRBV11-3 with TRBJ2-7; 7 positions match TRBD1. V was clipped by 4 bases and J by 7 bases; unmatched bases: 7. Per the germline V gene, CDR1 is SGHNT and CDR2 is YENEEA. CDR3 length equals 13 residues. The DNA of the CDR3 is TGTGCCAGCAGCTCAGGGGGTTTGGGAGAGCAGTACTTC. This gives the protein CASSSGGLGEQYF.

V and J are TRBV6-5 and TRBJ2-7; TRBD2 matches at 7 bases. V shed 7 bases, J shed 6 bases, and the junction held 9 bases outside the gene matches. The CDR3 has 13 residues. CDR1 is MNHEY, CDR2 SVGAGI, per germline. The CDR3 is CASNESGIGEQYF. The CDR3 DNA is TGTGCCAGCAACGAGAGCGGGATTGGCGAGCAGTACTTC.

This chain links TRBV29-1 with TRBJ2-2; a possible D gene is TRBD1 (5 bases). The CDR3 has 14 residues. In germline, CDR1 is SQVTM, CDR2 ANQGSEA. V was trimmed by 0 bases and J by 5 bases, leaving 10 bases between them. CDR3 protein: CSVEDRATTGELFF. CDR3 DNA: TGCAGCGTTGAAGACAGGGCGACAACCGGGGAGCTGTTTTTT.

The chain couples TRBV9 to TRBJ1-3; a weak D match, TRBD1 (6 bases). There are 15 residues in the CDR3. In germline, CDR1 is SGDLS, CDR2 YYNGEE. The ends were cut back, 0 bases at V and 2 bases at J, with 9 bases in the middle. The CDR3 nucleotides read TGTGCCAGCAGCGTAGACGGGACACCTGGAAACACCATATATTTT. The encoded protein is CASSVDGTPGNTIYF.

As to this clone: Distinct nucleotide sequences in the sample also encode this CDR3. The genes are TRBV6-2 or TRBV6-3 and TRBJ1-1; perhaps TRBD1 as D (5 bases). Germline V gives CDR1 MNHEY, CDR2 SVGEGT. The germline V and J ends were trimmed by 4 bases and 1 base, with 10 bases remaining between them. The CDR3 sequence is 14 residues long. CDR3 protein: CASSSDRENTEAFF. The CDR3 DNA sequence: TGTGCCAGCAGTTCCGACAGAGAGAACACTGAAGCTTTCTTT.

This chain uses TRBV4-3 with TRBJ2-5; D is unclear. Trimming took off 1 base at V and 5 bases at J, with 11 bases between the two ends. The CDR3 consists of 14 residues. Germline V lookup: CDR1 LGHNA, CDR2 YSLEER. CDR3 protein: CASSQAGPYETQYF. The CDR3 coding sequence is TGCGCCAGCAGCCAAGCTGGGCCATACGAGACCCAGTACTTC.

This rearrangement joins TRBV27 to TRBJ1-4, with D tentatively TRBD1 (5 bases). Trimming took off 8 bases at V and 4 bases at J, with 11 bases between the two ends. The CDR3 runs 13 residues. CDR1 and CDR2 (germline): MNHEY, SMNVEV (reference sequence). The CDR3 sequence: CASRQTLNEKLFF. DNA of the CDR3: TGTGCCAGCCGACAGACACTTAATGAAAAACTGTTTTTT.

The rearrangement links TRBV27 to TRBJ2-4; D might be TRBD2 (5 bases). The CDR3 totals 14 residues. Germline-derived CDR1 and CDR2 are MNHEY and SMNVEV (reference sequence). V was trimmed by 2 bases and J by 4 bases, leaving 9 bases between them. The chain's CDR3 is CASSLNSGKNIQYF. The DNA for the CDR3 is TGTGCCAGCAGTTTAAACAGCGGAAAAAACATTCAGTACTTC.